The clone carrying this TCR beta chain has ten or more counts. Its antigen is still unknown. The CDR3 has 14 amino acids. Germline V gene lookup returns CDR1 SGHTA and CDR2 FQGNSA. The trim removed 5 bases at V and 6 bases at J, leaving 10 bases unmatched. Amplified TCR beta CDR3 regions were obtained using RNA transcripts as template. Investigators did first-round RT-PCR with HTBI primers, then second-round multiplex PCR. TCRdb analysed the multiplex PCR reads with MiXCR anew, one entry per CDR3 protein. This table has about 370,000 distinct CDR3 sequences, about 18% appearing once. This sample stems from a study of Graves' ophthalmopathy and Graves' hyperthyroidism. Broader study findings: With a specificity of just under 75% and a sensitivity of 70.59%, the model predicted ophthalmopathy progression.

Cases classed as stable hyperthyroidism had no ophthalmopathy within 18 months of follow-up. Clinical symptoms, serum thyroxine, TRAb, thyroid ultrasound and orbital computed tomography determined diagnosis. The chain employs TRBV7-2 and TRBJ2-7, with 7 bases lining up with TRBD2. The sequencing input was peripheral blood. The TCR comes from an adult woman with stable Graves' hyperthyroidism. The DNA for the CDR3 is TGTGCCAGCAGCATCGGGACTACCGTCAGCGAGCAGTACTTC. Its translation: CASSIGTTVSEQYF.